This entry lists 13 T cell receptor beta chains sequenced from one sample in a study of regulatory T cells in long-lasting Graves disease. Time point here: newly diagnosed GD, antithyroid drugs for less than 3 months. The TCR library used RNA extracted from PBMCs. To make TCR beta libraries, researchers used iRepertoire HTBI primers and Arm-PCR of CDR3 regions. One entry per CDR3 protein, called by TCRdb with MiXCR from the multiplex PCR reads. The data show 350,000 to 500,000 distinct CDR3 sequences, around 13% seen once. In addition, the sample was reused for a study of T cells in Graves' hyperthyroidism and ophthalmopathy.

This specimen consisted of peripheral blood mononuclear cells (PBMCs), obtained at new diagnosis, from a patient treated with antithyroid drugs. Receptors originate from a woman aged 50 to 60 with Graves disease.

The CDR3, as DNA: TGTGCCTGGGACAGGAGCTCTGGGGCCAACGTCCTGACTTTC. Its protein is CAWDRSSGANVLTF. This sequence joins TRBV30 and TRBJ2-6, with D tentatively TRBD1 (6 bases). Trimming cost V 5 bases and J 0 bases, with 8 bases left between them. The CDR3 has 14 amino acids. In germline, CDR1 is GTSNPN, CDR2 SVGIG (reference sequence). Drawing the rest from reference TRBV30 and TRBJ2-6, the complete variable domain is SQTIHQWPATLVQPVGSPLSLECTVEGTSNPNLYWYRQAAGRGLQLLFYSVGIGQISSEVPQNLSASRPQDRQFILSSKKLLLSDSGFYLCAWDRSSGANVLTFGAGSRLTVL.

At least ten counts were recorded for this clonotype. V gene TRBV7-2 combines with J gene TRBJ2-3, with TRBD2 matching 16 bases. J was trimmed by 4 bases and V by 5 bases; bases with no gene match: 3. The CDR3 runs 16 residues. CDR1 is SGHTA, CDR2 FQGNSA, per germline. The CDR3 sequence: CASSPGLAGGADTQYF. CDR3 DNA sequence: TGTGCCAGCAGCCCGGGACTAGCGGGAGGGGCAGATACGCAGTATTTT.

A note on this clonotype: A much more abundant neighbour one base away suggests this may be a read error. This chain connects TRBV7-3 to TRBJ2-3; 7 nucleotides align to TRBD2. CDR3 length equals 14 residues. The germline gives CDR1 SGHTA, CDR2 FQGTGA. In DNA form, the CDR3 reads TGTGCCAGCAGCCCTACGACTAGCACAGATACGCTGTATTTT. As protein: CASSPTTSTDTLYF.

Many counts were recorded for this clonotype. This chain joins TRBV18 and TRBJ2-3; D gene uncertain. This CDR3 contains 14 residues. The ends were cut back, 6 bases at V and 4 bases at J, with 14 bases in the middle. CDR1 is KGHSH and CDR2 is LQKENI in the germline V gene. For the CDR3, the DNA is TGTGCCAGCTCCCCGGGCCACGGTGCAGATACGCAGTATTTT. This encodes CASSPGHGADTQYF.

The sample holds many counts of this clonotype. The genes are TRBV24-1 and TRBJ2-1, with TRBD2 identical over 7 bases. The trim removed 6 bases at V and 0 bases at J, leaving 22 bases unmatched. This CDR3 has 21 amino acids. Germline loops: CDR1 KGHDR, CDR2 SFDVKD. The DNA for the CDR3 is TGTGCCACCAGTAACCCGGCGGACAACCCTAGCGGATGGAGCTCCTACAATGAGCAGTTCTTC. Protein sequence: CATSNPADNPSGWSSYNEQFF.

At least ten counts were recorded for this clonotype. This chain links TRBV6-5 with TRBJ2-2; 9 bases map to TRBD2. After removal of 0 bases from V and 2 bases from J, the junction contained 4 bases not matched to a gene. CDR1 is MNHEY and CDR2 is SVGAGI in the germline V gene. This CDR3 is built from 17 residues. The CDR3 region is CASSYSTAGGNTGELFF. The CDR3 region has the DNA TGTGCCAGCAGTTACTCGACAGCGGGAGGCAACACCGGGGAGCTGTTTTTT.

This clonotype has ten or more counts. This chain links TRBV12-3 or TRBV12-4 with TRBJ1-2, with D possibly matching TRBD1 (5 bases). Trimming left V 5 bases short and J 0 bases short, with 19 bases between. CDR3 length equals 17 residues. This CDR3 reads CASSPTGVGQTNYGYTF. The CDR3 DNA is TGTGCCAGCAGTCCGACGGGGGTGGGGCAAACTAACTATGGCTACACCTTC.

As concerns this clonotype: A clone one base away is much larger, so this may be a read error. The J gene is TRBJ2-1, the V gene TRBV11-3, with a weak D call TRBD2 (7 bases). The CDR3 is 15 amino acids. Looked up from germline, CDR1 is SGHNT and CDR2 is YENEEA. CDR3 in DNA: TGTGCCAGCAGCCAGGGGCTAGCGGTATACAATGAGCACTTCTTC. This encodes CASSQGLAVYNEHFF.

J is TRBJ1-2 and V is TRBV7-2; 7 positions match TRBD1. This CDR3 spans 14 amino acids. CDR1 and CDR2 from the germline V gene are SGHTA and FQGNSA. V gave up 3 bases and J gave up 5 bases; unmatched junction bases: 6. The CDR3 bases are TGTGCCAGCAGCTTTAACGGCAGGGGGTATGGCTACACCTTC. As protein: CASSFNGRGYGYTF.

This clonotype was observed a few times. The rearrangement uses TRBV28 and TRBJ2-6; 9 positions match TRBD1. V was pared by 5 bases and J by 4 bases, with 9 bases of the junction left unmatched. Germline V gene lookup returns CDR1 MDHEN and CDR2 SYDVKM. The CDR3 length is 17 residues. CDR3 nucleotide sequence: TGTGCCAGCAGTGGGGGACAGGGTCCGACCGGGGCCAACGTCCTGACTTTC. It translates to CASSGGQGPTGANVLTF.

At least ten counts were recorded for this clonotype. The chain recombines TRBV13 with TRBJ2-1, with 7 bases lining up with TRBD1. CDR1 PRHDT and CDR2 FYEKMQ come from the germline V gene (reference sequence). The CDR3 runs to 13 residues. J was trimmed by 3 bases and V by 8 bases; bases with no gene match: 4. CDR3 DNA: TGTGCCAGCGGGACAGCGAACTACAATGAGCAGTTCTTC. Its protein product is CASGTANYNEQFF.

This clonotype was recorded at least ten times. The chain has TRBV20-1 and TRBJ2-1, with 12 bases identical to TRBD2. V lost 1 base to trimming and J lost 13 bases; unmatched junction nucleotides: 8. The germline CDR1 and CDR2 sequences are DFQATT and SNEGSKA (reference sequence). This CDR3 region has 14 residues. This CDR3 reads CSARGGLAGRDQFF. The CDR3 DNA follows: TGCAGTGCTAGAGGTGGACTAGCGGGAAGGGATCAGTTCTTC.

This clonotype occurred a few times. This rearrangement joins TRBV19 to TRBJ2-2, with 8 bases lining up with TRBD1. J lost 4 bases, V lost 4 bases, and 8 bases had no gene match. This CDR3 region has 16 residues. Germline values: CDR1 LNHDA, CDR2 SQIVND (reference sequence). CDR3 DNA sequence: TGTGCCAGTAGTAATCCTCCGGACAGGGTCACCGGGGAGCTGTTTTTT. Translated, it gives CASSNPPDRVTGELFF. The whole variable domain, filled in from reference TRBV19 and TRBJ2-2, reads DGGITQSPKYLFRKEGQNVTLSCEQNLNHDAMYWYRQDPGQGLRLIYYSQIVNDFQKGDIAEGYSVSREKKESFPLTVTSAQKNPTAFYLCASSNPPDRVTGELFFGEGSRLTVL.